This T cell receptor (beta chain) was recovered during a study of T cell responses to AZD1222 COVID-19 vaccine. General study points: Among those given AZD1222, only five or six were seropositive at baseline. Donors, mostly white British, included more females; clonal diversity was possibly underestimated. Vaccine-associated CD4 TCRs ranged over spike, dominating at 160-218 and 743-854. Compared with day 0, the breadth and depth of the Spike-specific TCR repertoire rose significantly after two doses of AZD1222.

CDR1 and CDR2 from the germline V gene are GTSNPN and SVGIG (reference sequence). This CDR3 spans 14 amino acids. V dropped 4 bases and J dropped 7 bases, with 17 bases sitting between them. As regards this clone: Its antigen is unidentified.

This table comes from immunoSEQ multiplex PCR, and its TCRdb copy is limited to in-frame clones, with some not included. This sample has around 120,000 clones, with approximately 91% found just once. The chain combines TRBV30 with TRBJ1-5; no clear D gene. The receptor was isolated from an adult in good health. Sequencing used peripheral blood, obtained on day 0 of AZD1222 vaccination. The CDR3 region has the DNA TGTGCCTGGAAATCCGCGGGGAGAGGACAGCCCCAGCATTTT. The encoded protein is CAWKSAGRGQPQHF. Filled out from reference TRBV30 and TRBJ1-5, the complete variable domain reads SQTIHQWPATLVQPVGSPLSLECTVEGTSNPNLYWYRQAAGRGLQLLFYSVGIGQISSEVPQNLSASRPQDRQFILSSKKLLLSDSGFYLCAWKSAGRGQPQHFGDGTRLSIL.